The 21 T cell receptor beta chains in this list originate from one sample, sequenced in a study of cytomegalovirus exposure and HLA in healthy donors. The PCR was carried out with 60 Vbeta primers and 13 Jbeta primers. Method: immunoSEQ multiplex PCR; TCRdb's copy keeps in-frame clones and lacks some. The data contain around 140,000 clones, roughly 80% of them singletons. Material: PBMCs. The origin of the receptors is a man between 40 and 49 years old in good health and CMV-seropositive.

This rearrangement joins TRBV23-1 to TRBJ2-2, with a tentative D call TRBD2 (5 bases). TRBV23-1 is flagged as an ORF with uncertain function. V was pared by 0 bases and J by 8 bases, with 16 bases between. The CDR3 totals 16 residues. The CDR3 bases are TGCGCCAGCAGTCAATCTAGGAGGACGAATACTGGGGAGCTGTTTTTT. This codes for CASSQSRRTNTGELFF.

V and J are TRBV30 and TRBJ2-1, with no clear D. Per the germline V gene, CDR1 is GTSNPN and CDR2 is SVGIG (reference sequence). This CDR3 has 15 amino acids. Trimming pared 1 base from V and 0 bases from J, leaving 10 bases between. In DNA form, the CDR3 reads TGTGCCTGGAGTGGCCTTCCGAGCTCCTACAATGAGCAGTTCTTC. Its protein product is CAWSGLPSSYNEQFF.

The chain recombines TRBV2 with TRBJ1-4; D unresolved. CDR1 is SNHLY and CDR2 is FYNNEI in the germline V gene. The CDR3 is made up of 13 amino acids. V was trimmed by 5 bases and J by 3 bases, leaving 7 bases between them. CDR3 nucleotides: TGTGCCAGCAGTCTAGACCCTAATGAAAAACTGTTTTTT. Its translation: CASSLDPNEKLFF.

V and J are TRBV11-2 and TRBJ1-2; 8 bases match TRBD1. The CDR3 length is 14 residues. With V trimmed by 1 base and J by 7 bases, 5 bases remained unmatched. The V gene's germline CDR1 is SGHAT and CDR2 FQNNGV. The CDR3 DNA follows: TGTGCCAGCAGCTTAGCAGGGGGCGCGGGTGGCTACACCTTC. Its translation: CASSLAGGAGGYTF. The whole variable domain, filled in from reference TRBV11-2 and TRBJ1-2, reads EAGVAQSPRYKIIEKRQSVAFWCNPISGHATLYWYQQILGQGPKLLIQFQNNGVVDDSQLPKDRFSAERLKGVDSTLKIQPAKLEDSAVYLCASSLAGGAGGYTFGSGTRLTVV.

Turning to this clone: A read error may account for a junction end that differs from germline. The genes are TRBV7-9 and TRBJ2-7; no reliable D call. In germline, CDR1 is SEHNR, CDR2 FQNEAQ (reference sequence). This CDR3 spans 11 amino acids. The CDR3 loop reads CSSSLYYEQYF. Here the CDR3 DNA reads TGTTCCAGCAGCTTATACTACGAGCAGTACTTC.

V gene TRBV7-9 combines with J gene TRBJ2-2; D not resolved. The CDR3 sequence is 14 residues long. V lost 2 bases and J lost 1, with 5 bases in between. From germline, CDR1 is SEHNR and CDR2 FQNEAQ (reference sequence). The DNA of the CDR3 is TGTGCCAGCAGCTTACAACAGAACACCGGGGAGCTGTTTTTT. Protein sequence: CASSLQQNTGELFF.

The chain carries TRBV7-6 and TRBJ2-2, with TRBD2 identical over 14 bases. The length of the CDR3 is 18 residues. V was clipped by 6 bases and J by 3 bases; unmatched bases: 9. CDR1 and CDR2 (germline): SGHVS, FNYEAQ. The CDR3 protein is CASSPGLAGEIYTGELFF. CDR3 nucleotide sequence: TGTGCCAGCAGTCCGGGACTAGCGGGAGAGATCTACACCGGGGAGCTGTTTTTT. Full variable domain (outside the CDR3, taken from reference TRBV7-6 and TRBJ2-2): GAGVSQSPRYKVTKRGQDVALRCDPISGHVSLYWYRQALGQGPEFLTYFNYEAQQDKSGLPNDRFSAERPEGSISTLTIQRTEQRDSAMYRCASSPGLAGEIYTGELFFGEGSRLTVL.

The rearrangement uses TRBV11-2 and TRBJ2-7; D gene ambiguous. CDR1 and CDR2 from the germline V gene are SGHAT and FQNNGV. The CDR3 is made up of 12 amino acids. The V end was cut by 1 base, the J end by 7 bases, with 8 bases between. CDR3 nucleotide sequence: TGTGCCAGCAGCTTAGGAGTCGTGGAGCAGTACTTC. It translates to CASSLGVVEQYF.

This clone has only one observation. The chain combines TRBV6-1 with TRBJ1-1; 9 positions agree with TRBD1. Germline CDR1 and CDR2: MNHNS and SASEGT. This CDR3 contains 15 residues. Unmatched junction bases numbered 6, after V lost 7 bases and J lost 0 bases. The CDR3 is CASKRTGALNTEAFF. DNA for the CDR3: TGTGCCAGCAAACGGACAGGGGCCCTGAACACTGAAGCTTTCTTT.

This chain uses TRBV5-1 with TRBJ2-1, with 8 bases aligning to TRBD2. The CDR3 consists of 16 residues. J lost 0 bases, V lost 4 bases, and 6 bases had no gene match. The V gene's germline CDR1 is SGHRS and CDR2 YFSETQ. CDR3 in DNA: TGCGCCAGCAGCGTGGTAGCGGGACGCTCCTACAATGAGCAGTTCTTC. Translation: CASSVVAGRSYNEQFF.

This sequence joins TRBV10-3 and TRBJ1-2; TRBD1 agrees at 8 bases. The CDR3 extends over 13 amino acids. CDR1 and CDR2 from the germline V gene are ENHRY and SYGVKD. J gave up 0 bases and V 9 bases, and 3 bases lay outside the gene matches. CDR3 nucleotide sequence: TGTGCCATTTCGGACAGGGCTAACTATGGCTACACCTTC. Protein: CAISDRANYGYTF.

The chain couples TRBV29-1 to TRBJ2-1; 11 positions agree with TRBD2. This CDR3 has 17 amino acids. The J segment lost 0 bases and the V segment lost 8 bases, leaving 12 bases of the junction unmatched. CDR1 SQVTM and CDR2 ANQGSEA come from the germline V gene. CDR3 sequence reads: CSLRLAGRSSSYNEQFF. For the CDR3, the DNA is TGCAGCCTTCGACTAGCGGGGCGCTCCAGCTCCTACAATGAGCAGTTCTTC.

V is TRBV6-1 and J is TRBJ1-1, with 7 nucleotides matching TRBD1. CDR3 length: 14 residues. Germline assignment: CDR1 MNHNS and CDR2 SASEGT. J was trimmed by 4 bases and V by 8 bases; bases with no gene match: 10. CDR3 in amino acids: CASSPEGGPTEAFF. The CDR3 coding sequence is TGTGCCAGCTCTCCCGAAGGGGGCCCCACTGAAGCTTTCTTT.

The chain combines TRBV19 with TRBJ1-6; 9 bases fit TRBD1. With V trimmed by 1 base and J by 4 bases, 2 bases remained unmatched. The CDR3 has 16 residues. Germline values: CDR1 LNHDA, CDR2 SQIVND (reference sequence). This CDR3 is CASSIGQGVYNSPLHF. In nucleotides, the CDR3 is TGTGCCAGTAGTATAGGACAGGGGGTATATAATTCACCCCTCCACTTT.

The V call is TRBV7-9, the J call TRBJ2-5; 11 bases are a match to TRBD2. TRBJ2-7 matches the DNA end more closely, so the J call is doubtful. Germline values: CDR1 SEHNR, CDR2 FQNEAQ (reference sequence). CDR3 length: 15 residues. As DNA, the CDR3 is TGTGCCAGCAGCTTAGCCCTAGCGGGAGGCTACGAGCAGTACTTC. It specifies CASSLALAGGYEQYF.

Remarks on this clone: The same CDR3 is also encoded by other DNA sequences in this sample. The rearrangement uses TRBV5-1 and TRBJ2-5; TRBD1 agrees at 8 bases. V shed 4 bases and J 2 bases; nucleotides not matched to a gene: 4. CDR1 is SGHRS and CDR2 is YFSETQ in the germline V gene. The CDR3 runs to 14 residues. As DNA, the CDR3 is TGCGCCAGCAGCCTACAGGGGGGACAAGAGACCCAGTACTTC. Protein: CASSLQGGQETQYF.

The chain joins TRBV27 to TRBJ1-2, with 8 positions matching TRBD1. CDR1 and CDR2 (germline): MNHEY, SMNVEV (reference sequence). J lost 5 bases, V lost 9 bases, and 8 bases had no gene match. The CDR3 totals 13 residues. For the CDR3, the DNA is TGTGCCAGTAGACAGGGGCTAGGGTATGGCTACACCTTC. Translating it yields CASRQGLGYGYTF.

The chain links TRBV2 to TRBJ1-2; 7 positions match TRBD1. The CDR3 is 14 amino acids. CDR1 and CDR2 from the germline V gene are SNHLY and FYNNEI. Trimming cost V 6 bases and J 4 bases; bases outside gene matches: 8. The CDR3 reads CASRIETGPYGYTF. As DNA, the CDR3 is TGTGCCAGCAGGATTGAGACAGGGCCCTATGGCTACACCTTC. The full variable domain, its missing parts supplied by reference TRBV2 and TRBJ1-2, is EPEVTQTPSHQVTQMGQEVILRCVPISNHLYFYWYRQILGQKVEFLVSFYNNEISEKSEIFDDQFSVERPDGSNFTLKIRSTKLEDSAMYFCASRIETGPYGYTFGSGTRLTVV.

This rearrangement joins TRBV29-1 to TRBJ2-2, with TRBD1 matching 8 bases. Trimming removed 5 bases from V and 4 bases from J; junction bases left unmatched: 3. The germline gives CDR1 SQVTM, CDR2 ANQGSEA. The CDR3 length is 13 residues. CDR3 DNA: TGCAGCGTTACAGGGGGTGGCACCGGGGAGCTGTTTTTT. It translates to CSVTGGGTGELFF.

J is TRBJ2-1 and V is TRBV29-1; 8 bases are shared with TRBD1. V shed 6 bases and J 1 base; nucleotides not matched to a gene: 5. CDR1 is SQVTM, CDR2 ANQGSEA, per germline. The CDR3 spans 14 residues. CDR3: CSVERDRSYNEQFF. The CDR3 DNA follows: TGCAGCGTCGAAAGGGACAGGTCCTACAATGAGCAGTTCTTC.

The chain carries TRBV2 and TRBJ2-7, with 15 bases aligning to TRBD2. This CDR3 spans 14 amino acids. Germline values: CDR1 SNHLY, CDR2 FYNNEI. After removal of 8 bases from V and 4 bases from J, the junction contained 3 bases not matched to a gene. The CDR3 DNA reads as TGTGCCAGCGGACTAGCGGGAGGGGATTACGAGCAGTACTTC. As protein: CASGLAGGDYEQYF.